Listed below are T cell receptor beta chains from one sample, sequenced in a study of blood T cells in healthy people across ages. In TCRdb, the 5' RACE reads were re-called with MiXCR into one record per CDR3 protein. The top ten clones hold 25% to 35% of a sample with about 680,000 distinct CDR3 sequences, roughly 50% of them seen once. The sequenced sample consisted of blood. Every receptor here comes from a woman aged 55-69 years in good health. Both conserved end residues are trimmed from each CDR3.

>TRBJ1-2|TRBV3-1
ASSQEGRFYGHT
>TRBJ1-1|TRBV7-9
ASSPPGQGFRNTEAF
>TRBJ2-1|TRBV20-1
SARDLAGGQYNEQF
>TRBJ1-5|TRBV29-1
SVDGDGQPQH
>TRBJ2-1|TRBV20-1
SAPYGRSYNEQF
>TRBJ2-5|TRBV6-1
AGSESGGGETQY
>TRBJ2-5|TRBV6-5
ASRSGGLGETQY
>TRBJ2-1|TRBV5-5
ASSLVLGGYNEQF
>TRBJ1-6|TRBV20-1
SATKGQQGSPLH
>TRBJ2-1|TRBV29-1
SSGVWGQAQF
>TRBJ1-2|TRBV2
ASPKPEIANYGYT
>TRBJ1-2|TRBV7-2
ASSSTGGDYGYT
>TRBJ1-5|TRBV6-1
AGTSQGLVGNQPQH
>TRBJ2-3|TRBV28
ASRRQGRADTQY
>TRBJ2-2|TRBV5-1
ASSLQANTGELF
>.|TRBV29-1
SVSGQGSDEQY
>TRBJ2-1|TRBV7-9
ASSYEQGYNEQF
>TRBJ2-5|TRBV6-6
ATTGGKETQY
>TRBJ2-6|TRBV3-1
ASSHPSTVSGANVLT
>TRBJ2-3|TRBV7-2
ASSLEATNPDTQY
>TRBJ2-5|TRBV15
ATNSTEWGVNQETQY
>TRBJ2-4|TRBV6-1
ASTLAEPYGQY
>TRBJ2-6|TRBV27
ASSLGGNSGANVLT
>TRBJ2-5|TRBV24-1
ATRAEYQETQY
>TRBJ2-1|TRBV4-3
ASSQDALGTENTEQF
>TRBJ2-3|TRBV27
ASSLSSPGTYAGTDTQY
>TRBJ2-1|TRBV11-2
ASSGLAGVRNEQF
>TRBJ2-5|TRBV3-1
ASSPRTSGRVYGNEQY
>TRBJ1-6|TRBV2
ASSERRDRNNSPLH
>TRBJ1-2|TRBV25-1
ASSFLGTFGYT
>TRBJ2-7|TRBV12-3/TRBV12-4
ASSLPLQGPEQY
>TRBJ1-5|TRBV12-3/TRBV12-4
ASSVLGRNQPQH
>TRBJ2-3|TRBV11-2
ASSPIRTPKPLTDTQY
>TRBJ2-6|TRBV28
ASSPLSGRTSGANVLT
>TRBJ2-1|TRBV5-1
ASSWPQGNEQF
>TRBJ1-6|TRBV20-1
SALQGSYNSPLH
>TRBJ2-5|TRBV7-2
ASSARAQETQY
>TRBJ2-1|TRBV9
ASSSSRDNEQF
>TRBJ1-6|TRBV5-1
ASSRLGGDNSPLH
>TRBJ2-5|TRBV20-1
SASALVEQY
>TRBJ1-2|TRBV24-1
ATSDPGQRYGYT
>TRBJ1-1|TRBV24-1
ATSEAGGNTEAF
>TRBJ2-3|TRBV12-3/TRBV12-4
ASSRLGSGEY
>TRBJ2-1|TRBV24-1
ATSDFATSGGYNEQF
>TRBJ2-7|TRBV7-2
ASSLGPIYEQY
>TRBJ1-2|TRBV4-2
ASSQGRRGRYYGYT
>TRBJ1-1|TRBV29-1
SVETVMNTEAF
>TRBJ2-1|TRBV7-8
ASRYLAGDNNEQF
>TRBJ2-5|TRBV12-3/TRBV12-4
ASSFWETQY
>TRBJ2-7|TRBV29-1
SVGTSGRMYEQY
>TRBJ1-1|TRBV7-2
ASSLGSAQRGAF
>TRBJ2-3|TRBV20-1
SAPNPGLANPDTQY
>.|TRBV7-9
ASSLDHIQY
>TRBJ2-1|TRBV9
ASSGGLAGVNSYNEQF
>TRBJ2-7|TRBV15
ATSGDLGLAVYEQY
>TRBJ2-7|TRBV29-1
SLSTGSGYEQY
>TRBJ2-7|TRBV29-1
SVEGQGPCEQY